This T cell receptor beta chain was captured in a study of blood T cell repertoires in COVID-19. At the level of the study: Acute and convalescent COVID-19 samples came from the United States, Italy and Spain.

Trimming cost V 1 base and J 1 base, with 5 bases left between them. The CDR3 has 13 amino acids. CDR1 and CDR2 (germline): SGHDT, YYEEEE. In the source study's methods: For nucleated cells, counts were estimated from reference gene primer amplification. This table comes from immunoSEQ multiplex PCR, and its TCRdb copy is limited to in-frame clones, with some not included. The V and J calls and clone size are taken from that table; D and trimming were inferred from the DNA. There are 150,000 to 200,000 clones in the sample; approximately 80% occur only once, and about 6% lies in the top ten. Living in roughly 25 US areas, the participants were between 18 and 89 years of age. Cohort allocation depended upon clinical history that participants reported.

Sample: PBMCs or T cells enriched from blood (not recorded which). The receptor was derived from a man aged 40-49 years who had recovered from COVID-19. The chain is built from TRBV5-6 and TRBJ2-5; D is ambiguous. In DNA, the CDR3 is TGTGCCAGCAGCTTGTCGGGCCAAGAGACCCAGTACTTC. Amino acid sequence: CASSLSGQETQYF.